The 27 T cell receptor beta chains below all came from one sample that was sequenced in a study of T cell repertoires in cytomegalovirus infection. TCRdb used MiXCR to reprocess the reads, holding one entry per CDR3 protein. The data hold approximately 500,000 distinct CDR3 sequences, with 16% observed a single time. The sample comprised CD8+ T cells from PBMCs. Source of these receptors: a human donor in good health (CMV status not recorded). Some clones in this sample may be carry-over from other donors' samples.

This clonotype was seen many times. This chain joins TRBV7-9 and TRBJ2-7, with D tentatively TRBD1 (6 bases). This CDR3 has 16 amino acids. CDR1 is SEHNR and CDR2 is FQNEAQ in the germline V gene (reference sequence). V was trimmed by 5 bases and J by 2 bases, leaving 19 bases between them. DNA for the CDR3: TGTGCCAGCAGCCCCAGCTTCTCGACAGGACCCTACGAGCAGTACTTC. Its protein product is CASSPSFSTGPYEQYF.

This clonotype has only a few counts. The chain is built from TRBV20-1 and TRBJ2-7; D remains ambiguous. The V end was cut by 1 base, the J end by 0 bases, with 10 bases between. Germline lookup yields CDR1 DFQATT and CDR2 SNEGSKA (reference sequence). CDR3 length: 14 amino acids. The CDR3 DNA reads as TGCAGTGCTAGAGGAGAAGGTCGCTCCTACGAGCAGTACTTC. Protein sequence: CSARGEGRSYEQYF.

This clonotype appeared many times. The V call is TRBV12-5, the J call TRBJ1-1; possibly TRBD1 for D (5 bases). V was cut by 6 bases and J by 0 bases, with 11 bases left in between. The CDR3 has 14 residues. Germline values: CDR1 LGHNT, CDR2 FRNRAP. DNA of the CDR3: TGTGCTAGTGGACCTGGGACGGTGAACACTGAAGCTTTCTTT. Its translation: CASGPGTVNTEAFF.

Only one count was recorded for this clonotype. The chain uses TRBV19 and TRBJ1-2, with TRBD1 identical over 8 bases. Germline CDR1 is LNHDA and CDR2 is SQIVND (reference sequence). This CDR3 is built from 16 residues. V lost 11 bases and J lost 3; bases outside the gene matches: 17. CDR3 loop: CASKLDREGLHYGYTF. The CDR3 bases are TGTGCCTCCAAGCTGGACAGGGAGGGCTTACACTATGGCTACACCTTC.

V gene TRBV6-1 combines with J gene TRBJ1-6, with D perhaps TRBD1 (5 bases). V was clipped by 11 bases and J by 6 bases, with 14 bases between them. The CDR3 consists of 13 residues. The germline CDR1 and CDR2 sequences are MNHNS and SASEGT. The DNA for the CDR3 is TGTGCCCGCTCGGCGGGACCTAATTCACCCCTCCACTTT. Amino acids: CARSAGPNSPLHF.

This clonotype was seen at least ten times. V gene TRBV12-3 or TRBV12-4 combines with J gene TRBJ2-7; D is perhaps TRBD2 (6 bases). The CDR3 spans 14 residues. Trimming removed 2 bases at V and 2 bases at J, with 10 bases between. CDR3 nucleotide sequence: TGTGCCAGCAGTTTAATTCGGACTACCTACGAGCAGTACTTC. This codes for CASSLIRTTYEQYF.

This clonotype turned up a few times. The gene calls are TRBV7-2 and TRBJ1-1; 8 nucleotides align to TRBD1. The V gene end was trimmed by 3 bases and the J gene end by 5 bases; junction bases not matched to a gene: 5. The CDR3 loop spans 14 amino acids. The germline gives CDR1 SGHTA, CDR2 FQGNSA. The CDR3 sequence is CASSFNRGSTEAFF. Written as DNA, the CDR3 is TGTGCCAGCAGCTTTAACAGGGGGAGTACTGAAGCTTTCTTT.

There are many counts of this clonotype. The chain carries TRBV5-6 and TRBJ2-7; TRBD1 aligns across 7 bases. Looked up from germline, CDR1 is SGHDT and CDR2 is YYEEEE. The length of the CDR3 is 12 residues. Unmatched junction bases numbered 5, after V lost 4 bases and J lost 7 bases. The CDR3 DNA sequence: TGTGCCAGCAGCCCCGACAGGGTTGAGCAGTACTTC. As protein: CASSPDRVEQYF.

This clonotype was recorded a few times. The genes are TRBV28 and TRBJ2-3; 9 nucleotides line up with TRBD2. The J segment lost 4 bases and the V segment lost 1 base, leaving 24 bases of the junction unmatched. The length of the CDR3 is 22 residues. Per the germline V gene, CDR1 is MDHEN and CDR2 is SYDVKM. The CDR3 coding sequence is TGTGCCAGCAGTTTATCCCCAACAGCTTGGACTAGCGAGATAATGGGGCCAGATACGCAGTATTTT. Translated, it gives CASSLSPTAWTSEIMGPDTQYF.

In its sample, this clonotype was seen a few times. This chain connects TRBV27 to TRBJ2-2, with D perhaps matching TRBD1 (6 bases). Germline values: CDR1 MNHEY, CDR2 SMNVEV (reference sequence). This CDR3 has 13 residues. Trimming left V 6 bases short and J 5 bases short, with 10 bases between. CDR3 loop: CASRFRGTGELFF. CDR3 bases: TGTGCCAGCAGGTTTAGGGGGACCGGGGAGCTGTTTTTT.

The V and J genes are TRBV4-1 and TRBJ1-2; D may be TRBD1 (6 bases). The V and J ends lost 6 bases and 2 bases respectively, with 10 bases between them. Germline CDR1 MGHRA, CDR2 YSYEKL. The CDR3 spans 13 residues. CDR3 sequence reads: CASRQTGNYGYTF. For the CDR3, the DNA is TGCGCCAGCAGGCAAACAGGGAACTATGGCTACACCTTC.

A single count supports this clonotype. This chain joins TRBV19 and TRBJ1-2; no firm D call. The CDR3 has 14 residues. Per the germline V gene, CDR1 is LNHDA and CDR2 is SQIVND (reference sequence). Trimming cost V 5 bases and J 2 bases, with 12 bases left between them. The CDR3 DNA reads TGTGCCAGTAGTCCCTCCTGGGGAAACTATGGCTACACCTTC. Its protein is CASSPSWGNYGYTF.

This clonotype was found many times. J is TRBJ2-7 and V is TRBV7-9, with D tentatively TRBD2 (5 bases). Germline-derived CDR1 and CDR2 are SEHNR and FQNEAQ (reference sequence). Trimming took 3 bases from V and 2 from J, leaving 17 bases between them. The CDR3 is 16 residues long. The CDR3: CASSFEVTGITYEQYF. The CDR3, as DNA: TGTGCCAGCAGCTTTGAAGTTACGGGGATAACCTACGAGCAGTACTTC. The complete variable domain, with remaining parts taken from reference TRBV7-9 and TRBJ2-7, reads DTGVSQNPRHKITKRGQNVTFRCDPISEHNRLYWYRQTLGQGPEFLTYFQNEAQLEKSRLLSDRFSAERPKGSFSTLEIQRTEQGDSAMYLCASSFEVTGITYEQYFGPGTRLTVT.

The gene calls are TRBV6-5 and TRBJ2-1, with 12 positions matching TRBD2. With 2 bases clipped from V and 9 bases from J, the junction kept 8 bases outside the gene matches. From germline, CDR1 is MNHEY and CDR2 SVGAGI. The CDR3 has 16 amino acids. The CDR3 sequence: CASSYLSSGGVGEQFF. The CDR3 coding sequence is TGTGCCAGCAGTTACCTGTCTAGCGGGGGGGTGGGTGAGCAGTTCTTC.

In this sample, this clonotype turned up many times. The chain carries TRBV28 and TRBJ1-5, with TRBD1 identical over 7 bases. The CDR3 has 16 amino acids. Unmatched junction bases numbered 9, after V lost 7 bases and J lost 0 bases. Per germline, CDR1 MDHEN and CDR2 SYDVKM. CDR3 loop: CASIPTDRDSNQPQHF. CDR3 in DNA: TGTGCCAGCATTCCTACAGACAGGGATAGCAATCAGCCCCAGCATTTT.

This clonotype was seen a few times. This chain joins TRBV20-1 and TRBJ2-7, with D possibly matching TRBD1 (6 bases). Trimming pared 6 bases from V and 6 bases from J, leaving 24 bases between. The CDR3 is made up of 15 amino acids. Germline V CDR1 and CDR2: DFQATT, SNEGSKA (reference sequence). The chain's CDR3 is CSALDRPSFWGEQYF. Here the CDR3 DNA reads TGCAGTGCCTTGGACAGACCTAGCTTCTGGGGCGAGCAGTACTTC.

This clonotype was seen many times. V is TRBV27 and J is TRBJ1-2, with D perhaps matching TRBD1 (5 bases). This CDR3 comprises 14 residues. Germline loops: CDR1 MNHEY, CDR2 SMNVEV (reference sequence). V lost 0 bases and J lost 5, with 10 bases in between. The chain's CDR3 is CASSLSTESYGYTF. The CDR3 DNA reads TGTGCCAGCAGTTTATCGACAGAGTCTTATGGCTACACCTTC.

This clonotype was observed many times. This CDR3 reads CASSYSDSLRSYEQYF. The CDR3 nucleotides are TGTGCCAGCAGTTACTCGGACTCACTTAGGTCCTACGAGCAGTACTTC. This sequence joins TRBV6-5 and TRBJ2-7; D perhaps matches TRBD2 (5 bases). The CDR3 length is 16 residues. Germline V lookup: CDR1 MNHEY, CDR2 SVGAGI. V dropped 0 bases and J dropped 1 base, with 13 bases sitting between them.

The CDR3 here is CASRFAGGGQVRETQYF. CDR3 bases: TGTGCCAGCAGGTTTGCAGGGGGGGGCCAGGTGCGCGAGACCCAGTACTTC. The V call is TRBV13, the J call TRBJ2-5; D tentatively reads TRBD1 or TRBD2 (7 bases each). V shed 6 bases and J shed 5 bases, with 25 bases lying between them. Germline V gene data show CDR1 as PRHDT and CDR2 as FYEKMQ (reference sequence). The CDR3 length is 17 residues.

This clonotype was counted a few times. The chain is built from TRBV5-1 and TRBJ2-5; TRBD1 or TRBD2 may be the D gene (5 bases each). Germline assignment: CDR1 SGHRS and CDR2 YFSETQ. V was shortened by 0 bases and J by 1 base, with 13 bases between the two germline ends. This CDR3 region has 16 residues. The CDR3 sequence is CASSLVGTSPQETQYF. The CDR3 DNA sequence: TGCGCCAGCAGCTTGGTGGGGACCTCCCCCCAAGAGACCCAGTACTTC.

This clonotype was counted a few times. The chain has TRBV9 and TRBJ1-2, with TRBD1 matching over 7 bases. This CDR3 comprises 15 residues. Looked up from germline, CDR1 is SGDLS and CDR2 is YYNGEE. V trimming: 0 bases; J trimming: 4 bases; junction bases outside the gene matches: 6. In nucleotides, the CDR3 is TGTGCCAGCAGCGTAGCGATGGGACAGAGCTATGGCTACACCTTC. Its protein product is CASSVAMGQSYGYTF.

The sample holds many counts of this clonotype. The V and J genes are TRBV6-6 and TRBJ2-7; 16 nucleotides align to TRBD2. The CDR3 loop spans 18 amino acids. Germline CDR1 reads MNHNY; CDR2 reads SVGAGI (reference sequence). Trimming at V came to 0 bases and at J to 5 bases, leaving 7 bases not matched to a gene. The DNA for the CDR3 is TGTGCCAGCAGTTACTCCCCGGGACTAGCGGGAGGGCCGGACGAGCAGTACTTC. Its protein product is CASSYSPGLAGGPDEQYF.

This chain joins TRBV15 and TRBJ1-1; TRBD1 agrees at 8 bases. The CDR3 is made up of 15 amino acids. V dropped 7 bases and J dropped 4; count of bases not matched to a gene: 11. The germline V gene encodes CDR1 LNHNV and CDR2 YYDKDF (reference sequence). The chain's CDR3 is CATTKWTGTSTEAFF. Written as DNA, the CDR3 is TGTGCCACCACCAAATGGACAGGGACCTCCACTGAAGCTTTCTTT.

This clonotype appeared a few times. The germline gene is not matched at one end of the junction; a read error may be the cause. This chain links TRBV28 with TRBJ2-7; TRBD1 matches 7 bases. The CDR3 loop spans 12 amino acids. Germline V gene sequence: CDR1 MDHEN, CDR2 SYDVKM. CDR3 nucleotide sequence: TGTGCCAGCAGTTTACTCCCGACAGGGTCTGACTTC. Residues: CASSLLPTGSDF.

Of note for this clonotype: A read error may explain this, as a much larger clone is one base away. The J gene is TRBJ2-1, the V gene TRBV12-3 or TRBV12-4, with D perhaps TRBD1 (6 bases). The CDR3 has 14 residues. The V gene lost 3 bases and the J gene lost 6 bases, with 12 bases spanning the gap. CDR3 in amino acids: CASSFRGSSNEQFF. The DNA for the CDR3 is TGTGCCAGCAGTTTTAGGGGGTCTTCCAATGAGCAGTTCTTC.

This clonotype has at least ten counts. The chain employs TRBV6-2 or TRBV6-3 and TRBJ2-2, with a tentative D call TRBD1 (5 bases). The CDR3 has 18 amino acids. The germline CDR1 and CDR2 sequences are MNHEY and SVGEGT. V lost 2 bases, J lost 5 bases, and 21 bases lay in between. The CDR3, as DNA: TGTGCCAGCAGTTACGGCAGGGCGAGCGATGCAATGACCGGGGAGCTGTTTTTT. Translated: CASSYGRASDAMTGELFF.

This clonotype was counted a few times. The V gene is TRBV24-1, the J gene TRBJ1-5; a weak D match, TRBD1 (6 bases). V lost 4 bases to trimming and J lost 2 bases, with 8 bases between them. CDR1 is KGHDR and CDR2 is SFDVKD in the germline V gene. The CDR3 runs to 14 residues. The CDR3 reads CATSEAGGNQPQHF. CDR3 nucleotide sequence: TGTGCCACCAGTGAGGCAGGGGGCAATCAGCCCCAGCATTTT.